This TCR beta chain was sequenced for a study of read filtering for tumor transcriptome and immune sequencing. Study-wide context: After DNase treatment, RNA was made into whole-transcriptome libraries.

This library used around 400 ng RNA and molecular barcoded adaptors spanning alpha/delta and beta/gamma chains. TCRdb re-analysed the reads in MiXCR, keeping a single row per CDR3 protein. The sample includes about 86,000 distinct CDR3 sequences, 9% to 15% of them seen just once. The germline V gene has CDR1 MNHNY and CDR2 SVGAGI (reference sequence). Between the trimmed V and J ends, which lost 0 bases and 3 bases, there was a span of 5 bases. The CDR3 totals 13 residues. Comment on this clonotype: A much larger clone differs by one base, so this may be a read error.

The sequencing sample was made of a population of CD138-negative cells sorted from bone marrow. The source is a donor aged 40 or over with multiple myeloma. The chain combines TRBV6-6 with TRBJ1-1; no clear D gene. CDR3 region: CASSYSSYTEAFF. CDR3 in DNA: TGTGCCAGCAGTTACTCGAGCTACACTGAAGCTTTCTTT.